The 6 T cell receptor beta chains reported below all come from one sample, sequenced in a study of blood T cells in healthy people across ages. For the second PCR, which ran for about 6 to 11 cycles, a sample-barcoded 5' primer and a J-beta primer mix were used. TCRdb recomputed calls from the 5' RACE reads with MiXCR, one row per CDR3 protein. The data show about 1.6 million distinct CDR3 sequences, 30% to 35% seen once. Sequencing used blood. The source is a woman younger than 45 in good health.

The rearrangement uses TRBV28 and TRBJ1-5; the match to TRBD1 covers 7 bases. The CDR3 contains 15 residues. CDR1 is MDHEN, CDR2 SYDVKM, per germline. V was clipped by 3 bases and J by 7 bases; unmatched bases: 9. The CDR3 sequence: CASSFRLTGIQPQHF. The CDR3 nucleotides are TGTGCCAGCAGTTTTCGACTGACAGGGATACAGCCCCAGCATTTT.

The chain combines TRBV6-2 or TRBV6-3 with TRBJ2-3; TRBD2 agrees at 8 bases. With 8 bases clipped from V and 5 bases from J, the junction kept 3 bases outside the gene matches. This CDR3 spans 12 amino acids. CDR1 and CDR2 (germline): MNHEY, SVGEGT. The CDR3 nucleotides are TGTGCCAGCTGGACTAGCCTAGATACGCAGTATTTT. It is translated as CASWTSLDTQYF.

V gene TRBV18 combines with J gene TRBJ2-3, with TRBD2 matching over 8 bases. The CDR3 loop spans 16 amino acids. Germline trimming cut 3 bases from V and 3 bases from J; bases unmatched to any gene: 8. Germline V gives CDR1 KGHSH, CDR2 LQKENI. CDR3 loop: CASSPKLAGITDTQYF. CDR3 bases: TGTGCCAGCTCACCGAAATTAGCGGGGATTACAGATACGCAGTATTTT.

This clonotype was counted only a few times. The chain employs TRBV20-1 and TRBJ2-7; 7 bases line up with TRBD2. Germline-derived CDR1 and CDR2 are DFQATT and SNEGSKA (reference sequence). CDR3 length: 15 amino acids. Trimming took 1 base from V and 0 from J; bases not matched to a gene: 6. The CDR3 here is CSARASGRLSYEQYF. For the CDR3, the DNA is TGCAGTGCTAGAGCTAGCGGACGACTCTCCTACGAGCAGTACTTC.

Comment on this clonotype: One end of the junction does not line up with germline, which may come from a read error. The CDR3 loop reads CASSVGLMGNGQFF. In DNA, the CDR3 is TGTGCCAGCAGCGTAGGACTGATGGGGAATGGGCAGTTCTTC. This rearrangement joins TRBV9 to TRBJ2-1; D ambiguous. Germline CDR1 reads SGDLS; CDR2 reads YYNGEE. This CDR3 is built from 14 residues.

The rearrangement links TRBV11-2 to TRBJ2-7; 7 nucleotides align to TRBD1. This CDR3 contains 18 residues. In germline, CDR1 is SGHAT, CDR2 FQNNGV. V lost 0 bases and J lost 2; bases outside the gene matches: 13. In DNA form, the CDR3 reads TGTGCCAGCAGCTTAGATCCCCGTGAGGGGGCCTTTACCTACGAGCAGTACTTC. Translated: CASSLDPREGAFTYEQYF.